This T cell receptor beta chain was captured by sequencing in a study of cytomegalovirus exposure and HLA in healthy donors. The PCR was carried out with 60 Vbeta primers and 13 Jbeta primers. Measured with immunoSEQ multiplex PCR; TCRdb has only the in-frame clones, and not every one. Among about 250,000 clones listed, 65% to 85% were seen once. The sequencing input was PBMCs. The clonotype was recovered from a female donor in good health and CMV-seronegative.

The CDR3 loop reads CASRQRGSDTEAFF. DNA of the CDR3: TGCGCCAGCAGGCAGCGGGGGTCTGACACTGAAGCTTTCTTT. V usage is TRBV5-1 and J usage is TRBJ1-1; D might be TRBD1 (5 bases). This CDR3 contains 14 residues. Germline CDR1 and CDR2: SGHRS and YFSETQ. Trimming stripped 5 bases from V and 3 bases from J, with 14 bases between.